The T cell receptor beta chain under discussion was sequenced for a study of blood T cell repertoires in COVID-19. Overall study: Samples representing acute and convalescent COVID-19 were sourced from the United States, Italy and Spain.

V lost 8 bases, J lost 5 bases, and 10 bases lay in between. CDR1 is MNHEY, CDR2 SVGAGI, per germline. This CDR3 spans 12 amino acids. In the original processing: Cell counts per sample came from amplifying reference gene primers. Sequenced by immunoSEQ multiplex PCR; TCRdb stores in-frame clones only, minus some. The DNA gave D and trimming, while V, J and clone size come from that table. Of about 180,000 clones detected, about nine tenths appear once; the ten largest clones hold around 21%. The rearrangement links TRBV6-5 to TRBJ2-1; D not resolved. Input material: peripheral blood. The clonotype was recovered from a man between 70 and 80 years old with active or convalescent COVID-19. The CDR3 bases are TGTGCCAGCGGGCGCCCAGACAATGAGCAGTTCTTC. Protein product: CASGRPDNEQFF.